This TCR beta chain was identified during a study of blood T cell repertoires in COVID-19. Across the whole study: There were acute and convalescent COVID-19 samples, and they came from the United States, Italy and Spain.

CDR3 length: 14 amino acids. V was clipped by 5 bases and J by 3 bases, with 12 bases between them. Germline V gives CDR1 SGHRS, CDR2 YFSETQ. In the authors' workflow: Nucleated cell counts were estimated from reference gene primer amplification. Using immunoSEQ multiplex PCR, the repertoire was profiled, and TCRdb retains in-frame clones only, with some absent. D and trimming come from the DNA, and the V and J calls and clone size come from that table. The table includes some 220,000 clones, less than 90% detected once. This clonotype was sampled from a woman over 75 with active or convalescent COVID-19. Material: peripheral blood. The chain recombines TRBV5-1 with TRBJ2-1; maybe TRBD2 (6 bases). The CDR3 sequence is CASSGGNDYNEQFF. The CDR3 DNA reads TGCGCCAGCAGTGGCGGGAATGACTACAATGAGCAGTTCTTC.